The 26 T cell receptor beta chains in this list originate from one sample, sequenced in a study of shared clonotypes between healthy human individuals. Data came from immunoSEQ multiplex PCR; TCRdb stores just in-frame clones and leaves some out. The sample has hundreds of thousands of clones; roughly 95% are singletons. CD45RO-negative, CCR7-selected cells formed the naive CD8 fraction, which excluded terminally differentiated effector memory CD45RA+ cells. The sequenced material came from naive CD8+ T cells sorted from blood. The receptors shown here come from a woman aged 25-40 years in good health.

The V gene is TRBV7-8, the J gene TRBJ2-5, with 15 bases aligning to TRBD2. The CDR3 totals 17 residues. With V trimmed by 1 base and J by 5 bases, 5 bases remained unmatched. Germline values: CDR1 SGHVS, CDR2 FQNEAQ. The CDR3 sequence is CASSLGEGLAGGETQYF. In DNA form, the CDR3 reads TGTGCCAGCAGCTTAGGAGAAGGACTAGCGGGAGGGGAGACCCAGTACTTC.

In nucleotides, the CDR3 is TGTGCCAGTAGTGCGACAGGACCCGGGGCAGATACGCAGTATTTT. It codes for CASSATGPGADTQYF. The V gene is TRBV19, the J gene TRBJ2-3; tentative D call: TRBD1 (6 bases). The CDR3 totals 15 residues. Trimming shortened V by 5 bases and J by 4 bases, and 16 bases separated the two germline ends. The germline V gene has CDR1 LNHDA and CDR2 SQIVND (reference sequence).

The chain has TRBV7-9 and TRBJ2-7, with 8 bases lining up with TRBD1. Germline CDR1 SEHNR, CDR2 FQNEAQ (reference sequence). J gave up 2 bases and V 6 bases, and 9 bases lay outside the gene matches. The CDR3 spans 15 residues. CDR3 sequence (DNA): TGTGCCAGCAGTAACGGGACAGGAAAAACCTACGAGCAGTACTTC. This codes for CASSNGTGKTYEQYF.

The chain joins TRBV27 to TRBJ1-1; possibly TRBD1 for D (6 bases). This CDR3 is 14 amino acids long. Trimming left V 2 bases short and J 6 bases short, with 13 bases between. In germline, CDR1 is MNHEY, CDR2 SMNVEV (reference sequence). This CDR3 reads CASSLGGALAEAFF. CDR3 in DNA: TGTGCCAGCAGTTTAGGGGGGGCGTTAGCTGAAGCTTTCTTT.

The chain carries TRBV4-2 and TRBJ2-7; D is unresolved. The CDR3 is made up of 18 amino acids. Germline values: CDR1 LGHNA, CDR2 YNFKEQ. Trimming took 0 bases from V and 2 from J, leaving 20 bases between them. CDR3 DNA: TGTGCCAGCAGCCAAGATCTTATAACTCCTCAATTGACCTACGAGCAGTACTTC. Protein: CASSQDLITPQLTYEQYF.

This sequence joins TRBV7-9 and TRBJ1-5, with no clear D. CDR1 and CDR2 from the germline V gene are SEHNR and FQNEAQ (reference sequence). This CDR3 spans 13 amino acids. V gave up 1 base and J gave up 7 bases, with 8 bases separating them. The CDR3 sequence is CASSLGPDQPQHF. The DNA of the CDR3 is TGTGCCAGCAGCTTAGGACCGGACCAGCCCCAGCATTTT.

The chain recombines TRBV4-1 with TRBJ2-1, with 13 bases fitting TRBD2. V gave up 4 bases and J gave up 8 bases; unmatched junction bases: 11. This CDR3 contains 17 residues. Germline V gene data show CDR1 as MGHRA and CDR2 as YSYEKL. CDR3 sequence reads: CASSLGLAGDKLDEQFF. Here the CDR3 DNA reads TGCGCCAGCAGCCTCGGACTAGCGGGGGACAAGCTGGATGAGCAGTTCTTC.

The chain recombines TRBV6-1 with TRBJ2-7; 9 bases are a match to TRBD1. Losses at the gene ends were 0 bases for V and 7 bases for J; bases not matched to a gene: 10. Germline loops: CDR1 MNHNS, CDR2 SASEGT. This CDR3 has 16 amino acids. The CDR3 DNA reads TGTGCCAGCAGTGAAGCGCCGGGGACAGGGATGAATGAGCAGTACTTC. It is translated as CASSEAPGTGMNEQYF.

The chain is built from TRBV14 and TRBJ1-1; D is uncertain. The germline V gene encodes CDR1 SGHDN and CDR2 FVKESK. The CDR3 extends over 15 amino acids. V lost 0 bases to trimming and J lost 3 bases, with 11 bases between them. The CDR3, as DNA: TGTGCCAGCAGCCAAGATTCCCTCGTGGACACTGAAGCTTTCTTT. Translated, it gives CASSQDSLVDTEAFF.

V usage is TRBV28 and J usage is TRBJ2-7; D unclear. The germline V gene encodes CDR1 MDHEN and CDR2 SYDVKM. The CDR3 runs to 14 residues. Between the trimmed V and J ends, which lost 6 bases and 2 bases, there was a span of 14 bases. CDR3 sequence: CASRPDTATYEQYF. CDR3 DNA sequence: TGTGCCAGCAGACCAGACACCGCAACCTACGAGCAGTACTTC.

The V gene is TRBV28, the J gene TRBJ2-7, with D hard to call. Germline-derived CDR1 and CDR2 are MDHEN and SYDVKM. V lost 5 bases and J 0 bases, leaving 14 bases between the germline ends. The length of the CDR3 is 15 residues. The CDR3 DNA reads as TGTGCCAGCAGTGTCCGGACCTTCAGCTCCTACGAGCAGTACTTC. This translates into CASSVRTFSSYEQYF.

The chain links TRBV11-2 to TRBJ2-1; D not certain. V lost 5 bases and J lost 1, with 15 bases in between. The germline V gene has CDR1 SGHAT and CDR2 FQNNGV. CDR3 length: 16 residues. The CDR3 protein is CASSRLRASSYNEQFF. The CDR3 DNA is TGTGCCAGCAGCCGACTCCGGGCTAGTTCCTACAATGAGCAGTTCTTC.

This clone was seen only a few times. J is TRBJ2-1 and V is TRBV7-2; TRBD2 aligns across 9 bases. The germline gives CDR1 SGHTA, CDR2 FQGNSA. The CDR3 extends over 14 amino acids. Trimming took 3 bases from V and 5 from J; bases not matched to a gene: 2. CDR3 nucleotide sequence: TGTGCCAGCAGCTTGAGGACTAGCGACAATGAGCAGTTCTTC. The encoded protein is CASSLRTSDNEQFF. The full variable domain, in which reference TRBV7-2 and TRBJ2-1 provide the parts outside the CDR3, is GAGVSQSPSNKVTEKGKDVELRCDPISGHTALYWYRQSLGQGLEFLIYFQGNSAPDKSGLPSDRFSAERTGGSVSTLTIQRTQQEDSAVYLCASSLRTSDNEQFFGPGTRLTVL.

The chain recombines TRBV7-9 with TRBJ2-7; D uncertain. Trimming took off 0 bases at V and 0 bases at J, with 9 bases between the two ends. CDR1 SEHNR and CDR2 FQNEAQ come from the germline V gene (reference sequence). The CDR3 has 15 residues. The CDR3 loop is CASSLAKELSYEQYF. CDR3 coding DNA: TGTGCCAGCAGCTTAGCGAAGGAGCTCTCCTACGAGCAGTACTTC.

This rearrangement joins TRBV27 to TRBJ2-1; possible D gene TRBD2, 5 bases. Germline assignment: CDR1 MNHEY and CDR2 SMNVEV (reference sequence). There are 14 residues in the CDR3. Trimming removed 2 bases from V and 7 bases from J, with 12 bases in between. CDR3 DNA: TGTGCCAGCAGTTTAGAGGGAAGTGGTAATGAGCAGTTCTTC. Amino acid sequence: CASSLEGSGNEQFF.

The rearrangement uses TRBV6-5 and TRBJ2-3, with a tentative D call TRBD1 (5 bases). Germline V gene data show CDR1 as MNHEY and CDR2 as SVGAGI. V lost 5 bases, J lost 2 bases, and 14 bases lay in between. The CDR3 contains 15 residues. The CDR3 sequence: CASSPGFTNTDTQYF. CDR3 DNA sequence: TGTGCCAGCAGTCCAGGGTTTACAAACACAGATACGCAGTATTTT.

The chain combines TRBV28 with TRBJ2-1; 9 bases are shared with TRBD2. V was pared by 5 bases and J by 7 bases, with 6 bases of the junction left unmatched. CDR3 size: 14 residues. Germline V gene data show CDR1 as MDHEN and CDR2 as SYDVKM. Here the CDR3 DNA reads TGTGCCAGCAGTCCCGGGACTAGCAGGAATGAGCAGTTCTTC. Protein: CASSPGTSRNEQFF.

V is TRBV27 and J is TRBJ2-7; 12 nucleotides match TRBD2. Losses at the gene ends were 5 bases for V and 6 bases for J; bases not matched to a gene: 11. CDR3 size: 16 residues. Germline-derived CDR1 and CDR2 are MNHEY and SMNVEV (reference sequence). CDR3 residues: CASSPLGTSGPGEQYF. The DNA of the CDR3 is TGTGCCAGCAGTCCTCTCGGGACTAGCGGGCCAGGCGAGCAGTACTTC.

CDR3: CAREKVAATYNEQFF. The CDR3 region has the DNA TGTGCCAGAGAGAAGGTAGCGGCCACCTACAATGAGCAGTTCTTC. The V and J genes are TRBV2 and TRBJ2-1; D perhaps matches TRBD2 (6 bases). Trimming took off 9 bases at V and 2 bases at J, with 17 bases between the two ends. The CDR3 is 15 residues long. Germline values: CDR1 SNHLY, CDR2 FYNNEI.

This chain uses TRBV7-3 with TRBJ2-7; D uncertain. V lost 5 bases to trimming and J lost 6 bases, with 20 bases between them. Germline V lookup: CDR1 SGHTA, CDR2 FQGTGA. The CDR3 runs 15 residues. This CDR3 reads CASSHTLLRSAEQYF. In DNA form, the CDR3 reads TGTGCCAGCAGCCATACTTTGCTTCGGTCGGCCGAGCAGTACTTC.

Concerning this clone: The sample has other DNA sequences that encode this CDR3 too. The V call is TRBV9, the J call TRBJ1-4; D remains unclear. This CDR3 comprises 15 residues. Germline V lookup: CDR1 SGDLS, CDR2 YYNGEE. Deletions cut 0 bases from V and 0 bases from J, with 6 bases between. The CDR3 loop reads CASSVGGATNEKLFF. The CDR3 coding sequence is TGTGCCAGCAGCGTAGGTGGGGCAACTAATGAAAAACTGTTTTTT.

The chain joins TRBV9 to TRBJ2-7; the D gene could be TRBD1 or TRBD2 (6 bases each). The V and J ends lost 4 bases and 2 bases respectively, with 16 bases between them. Germline-derived CDR1 and CDR2 are SGDLS and YYNGEE. The CDR3 is 15 amino acids. CDR3 protein: CASSPYSGGTYEQYF. The DNA for the CDR3 is TGTGCCAGCAGCCCATACTCCGGGGGCACCTACGAGCAGTACTTC.

The chain couples TRBV5-6 to TRBJ2-7, with 12 bases matching TRBD2. Germline loops: CDR1 SGHDT, CDR2 YYEEEE. Losses at the gene ends were 2 bases for V and 3 bases for J; bases not matched to a gene: 3. The CDR3 runs 15 residues. CDR3 sequence (DNA): TGTGCCAGCAGCTTTTCTAGCGGGAGGGTCTACGAGCAGTACTTC. This encodes CASSFSSGRVYEQYF.

This clone was detected once. In the same sample, other DNA sequences code for this CDR3. The rearrangement links TRBV7-8 to TRBJ2-3; 12 bases map to TRBD2. V shed 4 bases, J shed 4 bases, and the junction held 6 bases outside the gene matches. Germline V CDR1 and CDR2: SGHVS, FQNEAQ. The CDR3 is 16 residues long. CDR3 in amino acids: CASSSGLAGLADTQYF. CDR3 bases: TGTGCCAGCAGCTCAGGACTAGCGGGACTCGCAGATACGCAGTATTTT.

The V gene is TRBV5-4, the J gene TRBJ2-3; 8 positions match TRBD2. Trimming at V came to 7 bases and at J to 3 bases, leaving 13 bases not matched to a gene. The CDR3 extends over 16 amino acids. CDR1 and CDR2 (germline): SGHNT, YYREEE (reference sequence). The CDR3 DNA reads as TGTGCCAGCGCTGGCGACGGGAGGGGTGGGACAGATACGCAGTATTTT. Translation: CASAGDGRGGTDTQYF.

Of note for this clone: The same CDR3 is also encoded by other DNA sequences in this sample. This chain joins TRBV5-4 and TRBJ2-7; no firm D call. Trimming shortened V by 4 bases and J by 0 bases, and 8 bases separated the two germline ends. Germline loops: CDR1 SGHNT, CDR2 YYREEE (reference sequence). The CDR3 has 13 amino acids. The CDR3, as DNA: TGTGCCAGCAGCCCTGACGGCTCCTACGAGCAGTACTTC. It encodes CASSPDGSYEQYF.